The source of this T cell receptor beta chain is a study of blood T cell repertoires in COVID-19. Study details: There were acute and convalescent COVID-19 samples, and they came from the United States, Italy and Spain.

TCRdb's copy holds only in-frame clones and misses some; the assay was immunoSEQ multiplex PCR. This sample yields about 160,000 clones, of which 85% are seen a single time; about 3% belongs to the top ten. The TCR was taken from a human donor with acute or convalescent COVID-19. The donor label of this sample is uncertain. Sample: peripheral blood.

CDR3 in DNA: TGTGCCAGTAGCCTCGACAGGGTTAACACTGAAGCTTTCTTT. This translates into CASSLDRVNTEAFF. The V gene is TRBV19, the J gene TRBJ1-1; 7 nucleotides agree with TRBD1. The V segment lost 6 bases and the J segment 2 bases; nucleotides outside the gene matches: 6. The CDR3 consists of 14 residues. Germline V CDR1 and CDR2: LNHDA, SQIVND (reference sequence).